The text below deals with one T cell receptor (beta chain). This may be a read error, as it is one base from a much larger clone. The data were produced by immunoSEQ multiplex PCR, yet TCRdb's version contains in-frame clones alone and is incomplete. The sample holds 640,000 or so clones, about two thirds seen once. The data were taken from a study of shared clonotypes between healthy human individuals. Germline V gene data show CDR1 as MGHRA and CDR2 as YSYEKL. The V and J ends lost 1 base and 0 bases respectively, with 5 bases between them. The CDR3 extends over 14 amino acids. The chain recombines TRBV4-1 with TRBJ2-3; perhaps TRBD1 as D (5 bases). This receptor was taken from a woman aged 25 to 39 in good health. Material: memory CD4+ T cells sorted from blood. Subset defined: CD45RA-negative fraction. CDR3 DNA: TGCGCCAGCAGCCAAGGACAGAGCACAGATACGCAGTATTTT. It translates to CASSQGQSTDTQYF.